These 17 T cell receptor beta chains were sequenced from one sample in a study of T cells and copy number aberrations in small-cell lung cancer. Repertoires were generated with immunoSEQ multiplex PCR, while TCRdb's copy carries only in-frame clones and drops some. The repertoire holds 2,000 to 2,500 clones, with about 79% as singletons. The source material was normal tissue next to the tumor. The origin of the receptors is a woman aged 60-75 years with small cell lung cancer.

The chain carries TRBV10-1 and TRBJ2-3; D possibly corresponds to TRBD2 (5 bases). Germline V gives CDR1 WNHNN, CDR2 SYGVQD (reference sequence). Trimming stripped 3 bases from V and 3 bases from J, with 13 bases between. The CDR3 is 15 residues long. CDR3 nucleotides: TGCGCCAGCAGTGAAACACTAGGAAGTACAGATACGCAGTATTTT. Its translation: CASSETLGSTDTQYF.

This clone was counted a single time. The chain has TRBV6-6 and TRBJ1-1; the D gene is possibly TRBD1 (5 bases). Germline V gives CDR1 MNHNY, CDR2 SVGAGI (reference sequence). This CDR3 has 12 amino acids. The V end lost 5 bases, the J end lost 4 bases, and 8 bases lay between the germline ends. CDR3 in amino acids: CASSGGGTEAFF. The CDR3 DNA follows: TGTGCCAGCAGTGGGGGGGGCACTGAAGCTTTCTTT.

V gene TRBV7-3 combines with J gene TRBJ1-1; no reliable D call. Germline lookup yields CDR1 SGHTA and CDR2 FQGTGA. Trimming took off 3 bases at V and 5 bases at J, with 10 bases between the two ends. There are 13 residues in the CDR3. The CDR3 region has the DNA TGTGCCAGCAGCTTGGGCAGCCTAACTGAAGCTTTCTTT. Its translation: CASSLGSLTEAFF.

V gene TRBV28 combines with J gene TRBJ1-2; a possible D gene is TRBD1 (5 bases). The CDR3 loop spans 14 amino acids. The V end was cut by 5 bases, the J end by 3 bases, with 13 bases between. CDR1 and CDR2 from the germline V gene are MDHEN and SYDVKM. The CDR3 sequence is CASSASQGDYGYTF. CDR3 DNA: TGTGCCAGCAGTGCGTCGCAGGGCGACTATGGCTACACCTTC.

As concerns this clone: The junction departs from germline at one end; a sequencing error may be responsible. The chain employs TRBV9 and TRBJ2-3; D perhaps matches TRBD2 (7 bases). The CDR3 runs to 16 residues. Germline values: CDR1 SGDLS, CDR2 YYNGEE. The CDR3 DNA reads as TGTGCCAGCAGCGTAGGGGGGGGACACTCCACAGATACACAGTATTTT. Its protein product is CASSVGGGHSTDTQYF.

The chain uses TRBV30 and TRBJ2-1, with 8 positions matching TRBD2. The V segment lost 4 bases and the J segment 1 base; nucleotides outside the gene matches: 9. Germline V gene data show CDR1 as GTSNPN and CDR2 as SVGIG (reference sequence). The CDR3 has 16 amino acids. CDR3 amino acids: CAWISSGSKSYNEQFF. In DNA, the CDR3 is TGTGCCTGGATTTCCAGCGGGAGTAAGTCCTACAATGAGCAGTTCTTC.

CDR3 loop: CASGGTIQGTGELFF. The CDR3 DNA sequence: TGTGCCAGCGGGGGGACAATACAGGGGACCGGGGAGCTGTTTTTT. The chain joins TRBV27 to TRBJ2-2; D perhaps matches TRBD1 (7 bases). Germline V gene sequence: CDR1 MNHEY, CDR2 SMNVEV (reference sequence). The length of the CDR3 is 15 residues. V gave up 8 bases and J gave up 5 bases, with 18 bases separating them.

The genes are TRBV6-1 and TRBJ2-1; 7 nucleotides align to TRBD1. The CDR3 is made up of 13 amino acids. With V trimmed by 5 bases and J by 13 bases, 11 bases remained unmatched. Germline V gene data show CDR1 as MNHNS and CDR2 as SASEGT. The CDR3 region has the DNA TGTGCCAGCAGTAACAGACAGGGTAGTGAACAGTTCTTC. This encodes CASSNRQGSEQFF.

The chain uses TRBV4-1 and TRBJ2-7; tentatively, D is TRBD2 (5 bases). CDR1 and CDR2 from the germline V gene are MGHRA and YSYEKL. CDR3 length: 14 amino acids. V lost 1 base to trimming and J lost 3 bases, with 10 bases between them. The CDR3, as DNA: TGCGCCAGCAGCCAAGGGGAGACAAACTACGAGCAGTACTTC. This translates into CASSQGETNYEQYF.

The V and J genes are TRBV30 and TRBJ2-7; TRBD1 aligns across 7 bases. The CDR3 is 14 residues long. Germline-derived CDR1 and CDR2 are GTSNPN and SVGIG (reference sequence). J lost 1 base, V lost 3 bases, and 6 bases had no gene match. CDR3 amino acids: CAWRPGQQSYEQYF. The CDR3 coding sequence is TGTGCCTGGAGACCGGGACAGCAGTCCTACGAGCAGTACTTC.

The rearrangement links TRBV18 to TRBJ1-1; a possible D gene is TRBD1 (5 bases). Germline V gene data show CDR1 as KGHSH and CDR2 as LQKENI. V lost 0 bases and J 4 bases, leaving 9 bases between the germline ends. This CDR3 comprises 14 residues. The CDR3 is CASSPPAGSTEAFF. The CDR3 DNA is TGTGCCAGCTCACCACCGGCAGGGTCCACTGAAGCTTTCTTT.

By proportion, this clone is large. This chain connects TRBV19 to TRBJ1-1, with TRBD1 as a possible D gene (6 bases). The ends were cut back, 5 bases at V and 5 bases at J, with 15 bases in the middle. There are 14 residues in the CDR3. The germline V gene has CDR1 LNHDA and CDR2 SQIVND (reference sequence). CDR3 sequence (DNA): TGTGCCAGTAGTGTCCAGGGGCGGGGGACTGAAGCTTTCTTT. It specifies CASSVQGRGTEAFF.

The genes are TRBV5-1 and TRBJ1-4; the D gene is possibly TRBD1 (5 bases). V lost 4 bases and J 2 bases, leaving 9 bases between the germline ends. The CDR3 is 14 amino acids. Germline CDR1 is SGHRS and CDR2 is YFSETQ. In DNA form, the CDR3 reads TGCGCCAGCAGCCCGGGACCGACTAATGAAAAACTGTTTTTT. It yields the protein CASSPGPTNEKLFF.

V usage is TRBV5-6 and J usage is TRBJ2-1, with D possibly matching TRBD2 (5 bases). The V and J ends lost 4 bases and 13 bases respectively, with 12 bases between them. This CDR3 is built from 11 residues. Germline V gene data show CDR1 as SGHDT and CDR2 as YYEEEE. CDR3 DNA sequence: TGTGCCAGCAGCGAGGAGGAGAGACAGTTCTTC. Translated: CASSEEERQFF.

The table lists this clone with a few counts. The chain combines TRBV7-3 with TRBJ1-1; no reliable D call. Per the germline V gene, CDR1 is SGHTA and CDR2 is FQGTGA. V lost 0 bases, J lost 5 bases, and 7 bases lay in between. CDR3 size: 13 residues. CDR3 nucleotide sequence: TGTGCCAGCAGCTTAACTTCCTATACTGAAGCTTTCTTT. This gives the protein CASSLTSYTEAFF.

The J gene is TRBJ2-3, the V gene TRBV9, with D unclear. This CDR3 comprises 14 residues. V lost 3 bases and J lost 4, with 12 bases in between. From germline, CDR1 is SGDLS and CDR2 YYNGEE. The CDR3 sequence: CASSAESGPDTQYF. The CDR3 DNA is TGTGCCAGCAGCGCAGAAAGTGGGCCAGATACGCAGTATTTT.

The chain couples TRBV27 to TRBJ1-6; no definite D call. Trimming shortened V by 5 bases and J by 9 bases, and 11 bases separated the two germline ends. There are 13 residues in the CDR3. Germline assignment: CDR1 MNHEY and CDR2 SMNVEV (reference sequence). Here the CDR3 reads CASSGPSSSPLHF. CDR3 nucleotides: TGTGCCAGCAGTGGACCATCAAGTTCACCCCTCCACTTT.